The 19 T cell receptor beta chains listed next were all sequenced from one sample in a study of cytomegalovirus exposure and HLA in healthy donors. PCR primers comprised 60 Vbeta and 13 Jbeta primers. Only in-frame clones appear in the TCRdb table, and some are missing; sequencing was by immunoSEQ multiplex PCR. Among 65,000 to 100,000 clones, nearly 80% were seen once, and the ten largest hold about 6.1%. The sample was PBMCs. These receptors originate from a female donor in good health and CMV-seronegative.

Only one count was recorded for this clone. The DNA of the CDR3 is TGTGCCAGCAGTTTGGGGACAGGGTCCGGGGCCAACGTCCTGACTTTC. Its translation is CASSLGTGSGANVLTF. V gene TRBV28 combines with J gene TRBJ2-6; 9 bases fit TRBD1. This CDR3 spans 16 amino acids. Germline lookup yields CDR1 MDHEN and CDR2 SYDVKM. J was trimmed by 4 bases and V by 3 bases; bases with no gene match: 4.

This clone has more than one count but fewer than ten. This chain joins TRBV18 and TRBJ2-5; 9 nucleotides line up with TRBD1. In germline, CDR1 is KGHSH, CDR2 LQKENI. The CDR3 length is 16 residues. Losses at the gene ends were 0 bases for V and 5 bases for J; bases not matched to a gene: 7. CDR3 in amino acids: CASSPPGQGPGETQYF. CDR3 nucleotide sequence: TGTGCCAGCTCACCACCGGGACAGGGCCCTGGGGAGACCCAGTACTTC.

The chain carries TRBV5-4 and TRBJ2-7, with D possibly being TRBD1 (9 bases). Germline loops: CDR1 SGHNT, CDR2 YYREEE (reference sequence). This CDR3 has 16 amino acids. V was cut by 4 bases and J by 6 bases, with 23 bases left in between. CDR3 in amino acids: CASSRGGTGLTTEQYF. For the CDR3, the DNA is TGTGCCAGCAGCCGGGGGGGGACAGGGTTAACGACCGAGCAGTACTTC.

The CDR3 coding sequence is TGCGCCAGCAGCCAAGATCTTCCGGGGAGCAATGAAAAACTGTTTTTT. Translating it yields CASSQDLPGSNEKLFF. The chain has TRBV4-1 and TRBJ1-4, with D uncertain. The germline V and J ends were trimmed by 0 bases and 5 bases, with 13 bases remaining between them. The CDR3 is made up of 16 amino acids. Per the germline V gene, CDR1 is MGHRA and CDR2 is YSYEKL.

CDR3 nucleotides: TGTGCCAGCAGCCCTATATCAGGGACTTCCTACAATGAGCAGTTCTTC. Its protein is CASSPISGTSYNEQFF. V and J are TRBV11-2 and TRBJ2-1; tentative D call: TRBD2 (6 bases). The CDR3 spans 16 residues. V shed 5 bases and J shed 1 base, with 15 bases lying between them. Germline-derived CDR1 and CDR2 are SGHAT and FQNNGV.

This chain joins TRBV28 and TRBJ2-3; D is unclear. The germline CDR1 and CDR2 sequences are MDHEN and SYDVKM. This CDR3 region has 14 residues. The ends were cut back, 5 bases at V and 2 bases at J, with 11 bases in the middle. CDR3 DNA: TGTGCCAGCAGTCCCGTGCAGATCACAGATACGCAGTATTTT. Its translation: CASSPVQITDTQYF.

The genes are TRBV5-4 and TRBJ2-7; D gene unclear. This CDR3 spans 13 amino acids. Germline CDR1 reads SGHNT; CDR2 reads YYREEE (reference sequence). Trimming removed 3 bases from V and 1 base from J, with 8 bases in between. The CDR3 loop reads CASSSTQSYEQYF. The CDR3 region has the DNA TGTGCCAGCAGCTCGACACAATCCTACGAGCAGTACTTC.

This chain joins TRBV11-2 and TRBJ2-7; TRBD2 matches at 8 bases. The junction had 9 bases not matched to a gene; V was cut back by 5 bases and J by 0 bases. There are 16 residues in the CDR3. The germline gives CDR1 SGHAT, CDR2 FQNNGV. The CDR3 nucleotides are TGTGCCAGCAGCCCCCCGGGGGGGGCCTCCTCCTACGAGCAGTACTTC. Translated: CASSPPGGASSYEQYF.

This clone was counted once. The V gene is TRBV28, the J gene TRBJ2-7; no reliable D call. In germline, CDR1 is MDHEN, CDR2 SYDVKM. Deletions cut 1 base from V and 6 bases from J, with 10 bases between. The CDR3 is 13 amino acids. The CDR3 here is CASSLYGRSEQYF. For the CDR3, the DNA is TGTGCCAGCAGTTTATATGGTCGGAGCGAGCAGTACTTC.

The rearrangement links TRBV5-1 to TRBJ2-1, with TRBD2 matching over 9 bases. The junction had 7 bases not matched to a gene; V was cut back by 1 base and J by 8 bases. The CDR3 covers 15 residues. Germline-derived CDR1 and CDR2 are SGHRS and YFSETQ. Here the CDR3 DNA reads TGCGCCAGCAGCTTGTTGGGCGGGGGGGCCTATGAGCAGTTCTTC. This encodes CASSLLGGGAYEQFF.

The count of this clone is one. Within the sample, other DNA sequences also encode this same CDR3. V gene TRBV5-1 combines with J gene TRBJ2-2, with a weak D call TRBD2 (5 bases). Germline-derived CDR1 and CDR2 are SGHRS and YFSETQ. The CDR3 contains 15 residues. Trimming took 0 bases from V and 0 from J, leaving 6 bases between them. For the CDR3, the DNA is TGCGCCAGCAGCTTGGGAGGGTCGAACACCGGGGAGCTGTTTTTT. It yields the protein CASSLGGSNTGELFF.

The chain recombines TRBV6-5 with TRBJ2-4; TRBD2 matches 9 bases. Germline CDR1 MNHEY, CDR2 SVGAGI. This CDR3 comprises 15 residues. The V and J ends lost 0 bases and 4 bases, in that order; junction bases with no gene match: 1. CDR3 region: CASSYSSGGKNIQYF. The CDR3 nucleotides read TGTGCCAGCAGTTACTCGAGCGGGGGGAAAAACATTCAGTACTTC.

The DNA for the CDR3 is TGTGCCAGCTCACCATTCGACAGGGGAGGGGAAAAACTGTTTTTT. It translates to CASSPFDRGGEKLFF. This chain connects TRBV18 to TRBJ1-4; TRBD1 matches 8 bases. Germline V gives CDR1 KGHSH, CDR2 LQKENI. V was pared by 2 bases and J by 8 bases, with 7 bases of the junction left unmatched. This CDR3 has 15 amino acids.

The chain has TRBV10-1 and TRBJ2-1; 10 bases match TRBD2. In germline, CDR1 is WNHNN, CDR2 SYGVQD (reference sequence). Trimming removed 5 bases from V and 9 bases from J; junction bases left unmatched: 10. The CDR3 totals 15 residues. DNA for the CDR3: TGCGCCAGCAGTCCTACTAGCGGGACCTCCAGTGAGCAGTTCTTC. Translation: CASSPTSGTSSEQFF.

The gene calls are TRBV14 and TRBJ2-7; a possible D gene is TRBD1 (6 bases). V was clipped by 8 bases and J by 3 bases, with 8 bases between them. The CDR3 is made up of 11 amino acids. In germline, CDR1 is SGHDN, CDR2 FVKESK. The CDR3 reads CASAQGYEQYF. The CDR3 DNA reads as TGTGCCAGCGCACAGGGCTACGAGCAGTACTTC.

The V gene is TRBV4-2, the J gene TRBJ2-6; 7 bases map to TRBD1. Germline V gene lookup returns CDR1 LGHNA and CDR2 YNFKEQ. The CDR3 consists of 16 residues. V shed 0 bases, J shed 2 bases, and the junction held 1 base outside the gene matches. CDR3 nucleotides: TGTGCCAGCAGCCAAGATGACAGGGCTGGGGCCAACGTCCTGACTTTC. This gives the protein CASSQDDRAGANVLTF.

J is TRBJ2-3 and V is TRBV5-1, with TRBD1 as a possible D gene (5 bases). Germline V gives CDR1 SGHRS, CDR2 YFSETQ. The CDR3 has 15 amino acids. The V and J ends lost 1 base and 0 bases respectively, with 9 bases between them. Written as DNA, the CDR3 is TGCGCCAGCAGCTTGTGGCAGGGAAGCACAGATACGCAGTATTTT. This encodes CASSLWQGSTDTQYF.

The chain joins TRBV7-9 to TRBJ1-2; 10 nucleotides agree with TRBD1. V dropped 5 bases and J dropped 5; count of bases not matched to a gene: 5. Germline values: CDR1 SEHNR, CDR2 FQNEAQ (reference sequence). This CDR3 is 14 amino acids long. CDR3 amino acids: CASSRQGQGYGYTF. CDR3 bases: TGTGCCAGCAGCCGCCAGGGACAGGGGTATGGCTACACCTTC.

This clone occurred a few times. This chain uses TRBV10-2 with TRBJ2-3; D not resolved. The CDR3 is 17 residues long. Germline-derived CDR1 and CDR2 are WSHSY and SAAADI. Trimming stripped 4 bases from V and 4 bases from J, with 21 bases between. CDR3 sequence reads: CASSGSPFRSPSDTQYF. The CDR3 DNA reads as TGCGCCAGCAGTGGCTCCCCCTTTAGGAGCCCCTCAGATACGCAGTATTTT.